The 9 T cell receptor beta chains reported below all come from one sample, sequenced in a study of OX40 agonist ivuxolimab in advanced cancers. Repertoires were generated with immunoSEQ multiplex PCR, while TCRdb's copy carries only in-frame clones and drops some. The sample includes roughly 15,000 clones, roughly 73% of them seen just once. Material: CD4+ or CD8+ T cells sorted from blood, obtained in a trial of the OX40 agonist ivuxolimab. These receptors were taken from an adult with an advanced solid tumor such as melanoma, head and neck, liver or kidney cancer.

The V and J genes are TRBV7-9 and TRBJ2-1; TRBD2 matches at 7 bases. This CDR3 is built from 16 residues. After removal of 5 bases from V and 0 bases from J, the junction contained 7 bases not matched to a gene. Germline V lookup: CDR1 SEHNR, CDR2 FQNEAQ (reference sequence). CDR3 sequence (DNA): TGTGCCAGCAGCCGCCCTAGCGGACGCTCCTACAATGAGCAGTTCTTC. It translates to CASSRPSGRSYNEQFF.

The chain has TRBV13 and TRBJ2-1; 16 bases match TRBD2. The length of the CDR3 is 18 residues. V dropped 4 bases and J dropped 4; count of bases not matched to a gene: 7. CDR1 and CDR2 (germline): PRHDT, FYEKMQ (reference sequence). CDR3 in amino acids: CASSSGLAGGLWYNEQFF. CDR3 nucleotide sequence: TGTGCCAGCAGCTCGGGACTAGCGGGAGGGCTATGGTACAATGAGCAGTTCTTC. Looking up the rest from reference TRBV13 and TRBJ2-1 gives the full variable domain: AAGVIQSPRHLIKEKRETATLKCYPIPRHDTVYWYQQGPGQDPQFLISFYEKMQSDKGSIPDRFSAQQFSDYHSELNMSSLELGDSALYFCASSSGLAGGLWYNEQFFGPGTRLTVL.

J is TRBJ1-2 and V is TRBV4-3; no firm D call. Trimming removed 0 bases from V and 7 bases from J, with 15 bases in between. Germline values: CDR1 LGHNA, CDR2 YSLEER. The CDR3 spans 15 residues. This CDR3 reads CASSQDLIPSFGYTF. The DNA for the CDR3 is TGCGCCAGCAGCCAAGATTTGATTCCCTCATTTGGCTACACCTTC.

This rearrangement joins TRBV7-9 to TRBJ2-7; a possible D gene is TRBD1 (5 bases). Deletions cut 3 bases from V and 4 bases from J, with 13 bases between. Germline-derived CDR1 and CDR2 are SEHNR and FQNEAQ (reference sequence). This CDR3 has 14 amino acids. CDR3 sequence: CASSFPGSGYEQYF. As DNA, the CDR3 is TGTGCCAGCAGCTTCCCAGGTTCAGGGTACGAGCAGTACTTC.

This clone appeared a few times. The rearrangement joins TRBV6-1 to TRBJ2-2; maybe TRBD1 (6 bases). V dropped 2 bases and J dropped 6 bases, with 13 bases sitting between them. CDR1 is MNHNS, CDR2 SASEGT, per germline. The CDR3 is made up of 15 amino acids. CDR3 sequence (DNA): TGTGCCAGCAGTGAAAGGGGGACCTTATCCGGGGAGCTGTTTTTT. It specifies CASSERGTLSGELFF.

The V and J genes are TRBV28 and TRBJ1-1; 9 bases match TRBD1. J gave up 5 bases and V 5 bases, and 9 bases lay outside the gene matches. This CDR3 comprises 15 residues. CDR1 is MDHEN and CDR2 is SYDVKM in the germline V gene. CDR3 protein: CASSPWDRAYTEAFF. The CDR3, as DNA: TGTGCCAGCAGTCCCTGGGACAGGGCATATACTGAAGCTTTCTTT.

V is TRBV7-9 and J is TRBJ1-2; maybe TRBD1 (5 bases). Trimming pared 5 bases from V and 4 bases from J, leaving 20 bases between. In germline, CDR1 is SEHNR, CDR2 FQNEAQ (reference sequence). CDR3 length: 16 residues. The CDR3 coding sequence is TGTGCCAGCAGCATTAGCGAGGGACTCCTTCCCTATGGCTACACCTTC. Translating it yields CASSISEGLLPYGYTF.

The CDR3 here is CASTAAGEGIQNTQYF. DNA for the CDR3: TGTGCCAGCACCGCTGCGGGGGAGGGGATTCAGAATACGCAGTATTTT. V gene TRBV27 combines with J gene TRBJ2-3; the match to TRBD2 covers 7 bases. V gave up 7 bases and J gave up 7 bases; unmatched junction bases: 17. CDR1 is MNHEY and CDR2 is SMNVEV in the germline V gene (reference sequence). This CDR3 is 16 amino acids long.

The chain combines TRBV7-6 with TRBJ2-2; D possibly corresponds to TRBD2 (6 bases). V lost 0 bases to trimming and J lost 4 bases, with 15 bases between them. This CDR3 has 17 residues. CDR1 and CDR2 from the germline V gene are SGHVS and FNYEAQ. The CDR3 region has the DNA TGTGCCAGCAGCTTAGCGACGGGAGTTCATGGCACCGGGGAGCTGTTTTTT. It is translated as CASSLATGVHGTGELFF.